The 27 T cell receptor beta chains in this list originate from one sample, sequenced in a study of shared clonotypes between healthy human individuals. Method: immunoSEQ multiplex PCR; TCRdb's copy keeps in-frame clones and lacks some. The top ten hold roughly 25% of the sample, which has over 95,000 clones, 55% to 80% seen once. The sample was memory CD8+ T cells sorted from blood. Stated subset: CD45RO+ cells pooled with CCR7-negative TemRA cells. The receptors come from a woman in her twenties or thirties in good health.

This chain uses TRBV7-8 with TRBJ2-3; the match to TRBD1 covers 9 bases. The V gene end was trimmed by 5 bases and the J gene end by 4 bases; junction bases not matched to a gene: 10. This CDR3 has 16 amino acids. CDR1 is SGHVS, CDR2 FQNEAQ, per germline. The CDR3 is CASSPPGQGGADTQYF. CDR3 nucleotide sequence: TGTGCCAGCAGCCCACCGGGACAGGGAGGCGCAGATACGCAGTATTTT.

This chain uses TRBV14 with TRBJ2-5; tentatively, D is TRBD1 (5 bases). This CDR3 comprises 14 residues. Germline V gene sequence: CDR1 SGHDN, CDR2 FVKESK. V shed 1 base and J shed 0 bases, with 6 bases lying between them. The CDR3 DNA reads TGTGCCAGCAGCCAAGTGACAGACCAAGAGACCCAGTACTTC. Amino acid sequence: CASSQVTDQETQYF.

V gene TRBV5-1 combines with J gene TRBJ2-1, with 7 bases identical to TRBD1. Germline CDR1 reads SGHRS; CDR2 reads YFSETQ. J was trimmed by 0 bases and V by 2 bases; bases with no gene match: 2. The CDR3 is made up of 15 amino acids. In DNA form, the CDR3 reads TGCGCCAGCAGCTTAGACAGGGTCTCCTACAATGAGCAGTTCTTC. Its translation is CASSLDRVSYNEQFF.

Only a few counts were recorded for this clone. The chain combines TRBV18 with TRBJ2-5; D is unresolved. Germline V lookup: CDR1 KGHSH, CDR2 LQKENI. CDR3 size: 12 residues. V lost 5 bases to trimming and J lost 1 base, with 5 bases between them. The CDR3 DNA reads as TGTGCCAGCTCAGCCTTCCAAGAGACCCAGTACTTC. This translates into CASSAFQETQYF.

The chain combines TRBV19 with TRBJ2-7; 8 bases align to TRBD2. V lost 3 bases to trimming and J lost 7 bases; unmatched junction nucleotides: 2. The CDR3 runs 12 residues. The germline gives CDR1 LNHDA, CDR2 SQIVND (reference sequence). The CDR3 loop is CASSIPGGEQYF. CDR3 coding DNA: TGTGCCAGTAGTATCCCGGGAGGGGAGCAGTACTTC.

The chain has TRBV19 and TRBJ1-2; D remains ambiguous. Per germline, CDR1 LNHDA and CDR2 SQIVND (reference sequence). V gave up 6 bases and J gave up 4 bases, with 12 bases separating them. There are 13 residues in the CDR3. Written as DNA, the CDR3 is TGTGCCAGTAGGCCGGGTCCGAGCTATGGCTACACCTTC. Translation: CASRPGPSYGYTF.

This chain uses TRBV5-1 with TRBJ2-7; D might be TRBD2 (6 bases). The V end was cut by 3 bases, the J end by 4 bases, with 20 bases between. The germline V gene has CDR1 SGHRS and CDR2 YFSETQ. CDR3 length: 16 amino acids. CDR3 in DNA: TGCGCCAGCAGCTATACGGGACTCCTAATTCCTTACGAGCAGTACTTC. Its translation: CASSYTGLLIPYEQYF.

The genes are TRBV7-9 and TRBJ2-7, with TRBD2 matching 13 bases. This CDR3 region has 17 residues. Trimming removed 5 bases from V and 4 bases from J; junction bases left unmatched: 11. In germline, CDR1 is SEHNR, CDR2 FQNEAQ (reference sequence). CDR3 sequence (DNA): TGTGCCAGCAGCCGTAGGACTAGCGGGAGTCCCAAATACGAGCAGTACTTC. It specifies CASSRRTSGSPKYEQYF.

This chain links TRBV19 with TRBJ1-3, with D possibly TRBD1 on 5 matching bases. Germline-derived CDR1 and CDR2 are LNHDA and SQIVND (reference sequence). The CDR3 has 15 residues. Trimming removed 1 base at V and 0 bases at J, with 7 bases between. CDR3 residues: CASSIAGSSGNTIYF. The CDR3 DNA is TGTGCCAGTAGTATAGCAGGGAGCTCTGGAAACACCATATATTTT.

The genes are TRBV10-1 and TRBJ1-1; D not resolved. Germline CDR1 WNHNN, CDR2 SYGVQD (reference sequence). CDR3 length: 14 residues. The V end lost 0 bases, the J end lost 1 base, and 6 bases lay between the germline ends. CDR3 residues: CASSESFSNTEAFF. The CDR3 DNA follows: TGCGCCAGCAGTGAGTCGTTCTCGAACACTGAAGCTTTCTTT.

V usage is TRBV7-2 and J usage is TRBJ2-2; D perhaps matches TRBD2 (7 bases). This CDR3 contains 16 residues. The V gene's germline CDR1 is SGHTA and CDR2 FQGNSA. V was clipped by 4 bases and J by 7 bases, with 19 bases between them. Here the CDR3 DNA reads TGTGCCAGCAGCTATCTGGGAGGGGGTTTGCACGGGGAGCTGTTTTTT. Protein product: CASSYLGGGLHGELFF.

The chain couples TRBV29-1 to TRBJ2-1, with D tentatively TRBD1 (5 bases). The V end lost 4 bases, the J end lost 2 bases, and 15 bases lay between the germline ends. There are 15 residues in the CDR3. Germline values: CDR1 SQVTM, CDR2 ANQGSEA. CDR3 sequence (DNA): TGCAGCGTTGGGGGCCCTATGGGCACCTACAATGAGCAGTTCTTC. This codes for CSVGGPMGTYNEQFF.

This chain connects TRBV30 to TRBJ1-5; weak D call: TRBD1 (6 bases). The CDR3 length is 15 residues. Per the germline V gene, CDR1 is GTSNPN and CDR2 is SVGIG (reference sequence). Trimming removed 2 bases at V and 4 bases at J, with 15 bases between. CDR3 DNA: TGTGCCTGGAGTTTAACCCCAGGGGAAAATCAGCCCCAGCATTTT. This encodes CAWSLTPGENQPQHF. The full variable domain, in which reference TRBV30 and TRBJ1-5 provide the parts outside the CDR3, is SQTIHQWPATLVQPVGSPLSLECTVEGTSNPNLYWYRQAAGRGLQLLFYSVGIGQISSEVPQNLSASRPQDRQFILSSKKLLLSDSGFYLCAWSLTPGENQPQHFGDGTRLSIL.

The chain employs TRBV7-6 and TRBJ1-4; D is undetermined. Germline CDR1 reads SGHVS; CDR2 reads FNYEAQ. Trimming pared 4 bases from V and 3 bases from J, leaving 12 bases between. This CDR3 contains 15 residues. CDR3 in DNA: TGTGCCAGCAGCTCCCTAATCATGCCTAATGAAAAACTGTTTTTT. As protein: CASSSLIMPNEKLFF.

The chain couples TRBV28 to TRBJ1-1; D is unclear. This CDR3 is 14 amino acids long. The V gene's germline CDR1 is MDHEN and CDR2 SYDVKM. With 1 base removed from V and 3 bases from J, the gap between germline ends came to 9 bases. CDR3 sequence reads: CASSLYGVHTEAFF. Written as DNA, the CDR3 is TGTGCCAGCAGTTTATATGGGGTGCACACTGAAGCTTTCTTT.

V gene TRBV7-6 combines with J gene TRBJ2-7, with 8 bases that match TRBD2. The ends lost 3 bases at V and 4 bases at J; junction bases unmatched: 8. The CDR3 spans 15 residues. Germline V gene sequence: CDR1 SGHVS, CDR2 FNYEAQ. The DNA for the CDR3 is TGTGCCAGCAGCTTTCGGGCTAGCGGGTGGTACGAGCAGTACTTC. Translated: CASSFRASGWYEQYF.

V and J are TRBV4-1 and TRBJ1-4; weak D call: TRBD1 (6 bases). CDR3 length: 14 amino acids. V shed 7 bases and J shed 4 bases, with 13 bases lying between them. Germline lookup yields CDR1 MGHRA and CDR2 YSYEKL. CDR3 nucleotide sequence: TGCGCCAGCACCCGGACAGCCTTTAATGAAAAACTGTTTTTT. As protein: CASTRTAFNEKLFF.

This rearrangement joins TRBV15 to TRBJ1-5; the D gene is possibly TRBD1 (6 bases). The CDR3 loop spans 16 amino acids. The germline V gene has CDR1 LNHNV and CDR2 YYDKDF (reference sequence). Trimming pared 3 bases from V and 9 bases from J, leaving 21 bases between. CDR3 residues: CATSRRTGPLAGPQHF. As DNA, the CDR3 is TGTGCCACCAGCAGGCGAACAGGGCCCTTAGCGGGGCCCCAGCATTTT. Variable domain in full (rest from reference TRBV15 and TRBJ1-5): DAMVIQNPRYQVTQFGKPVTLSCSQTLNHNVMYWYQQKSSQAPKLLFHYYDKDFNNEADTPDNFQSRRPNTSFCFLDIRSPGLGDTAMYLCATSRRTGPLAGPQHFGDGTRLSIL.

This clone came up a few times. The rearrangement uses TRBV7-2 and TRBJ2-1; 7 bases are a match to TRBD2. The CDR3 consists of 14 residues. Germline V lookup: CDR1 SGHTA, CDR2 FQGNSA. V trimming: 1 base; J trimming: 14 bases; junction bases outside the gene matches: 11. Here the CDR3 reads CASSLVASGGREFF. CDR3 nucleotides: TGTGCCAGCAGCTTAGTAGCTAGCGGAGGAAGGGAGTTCTTC.

This clone was seen many times. The chain has TRBV29-1 and TRBJ2-7; D gene unclear. V was shortened by 0 bases and J by 3 bases, with 15 bases between the two germline ends. The CDR3 totals 15 residues. Germline values: CDR1 SQVTM, CDR2 ANQGSEA. The CDR3 nucleotides are TGCAGCGTTGAAGATGGCGCCTCCCACGGCTACGAGCAGTACTTC. This encodes CSVEDGASHGYEQYF.

V usage is TRBV11-2 and J usage is TRBJ2-7; tentatively, D is TRBD2 (6 bases). Per germline, CDR1 SGHAT and CDR2 FQNNGV. V lost 4 bases and J 5 bases, leaving 18 bases between the germline ends. The CDR3 has 15 residues. Here the CDR3 reads CASSSTRGFPHEQYF. CDR3 nucleotides: TGTGCCAGCAGCTCCACCCGGGGGTTTCCCCACGAGCAGTACTTC. Supplemented by reference TRBV11-2 and TRBJ2-7, the full variable domain reads EAGVAQSPRYKIIEKRQSVAFWCNPISGHATLYWYQQILGQGPKLLIQFQNNGVVDDSQLPKDRFSAERLKGVDSTLKIQPAKLEDSAVYLCASSSTRGFPHEQYFGPGTRLTVT.

This chain joins TRBV5-1 and TRBJ2-7; TRBD2 agrees at 10 bases. The CDR3 spans 14 residues. CDR1 is SGHRS and CDR2 is YFSETQ in the germline V gene. Losses at the gene ends were 1 base for V and 7 bases for J; bases not matched to a gene: 5. CDR3 protein: CASSLWTSGGEQYF. The DNA of the CDR3 is TGCGCCAGCAGCTTGTGGACTAGCGGCGGGGAGCAGTACTTC.

The chain combines TRBV27 with TRBJ1-2; TRBD1 matches at 9 bases. CDR3 length equals 14 residues. The germline CDR1 and CDR2 sequences are MNHEY and SMNVEV (reference sequence). With V trimmed by 4 bases and J by 7 bases, 7 bases remained unmatched. This CDR3 is CASSSYRGQGGYTF. The CDR3 DNA follows: TGTGCCAGCAGTTCCTACAGGGGGCAGGGTGGCTACACCTTC.

In its sample, this clone was seen many times. The same CDR3 is also encoded by other DNA sequences in this sample. This chain connects TRBV6-4 to TRBJ2-3; D is undetermined. CDR3 length equals 13 residues. In germline, CDR1 is MRHNA, CDR2 SNTAGT. The germline V and J ends were trimmed by 3 bases and 2 bases, with 6 bases remaining between them. The CDR3 bases are TGTGCCAGCAGTGATTCAGCCACAGATACGCAGTATTTT. Its translation: CASSDSATDTQYF.

The chain employs TRBV25-1 and TRBJ2-7, with 10 bases matching TRBD2. Unmatched junction bases numbered 15, after V lost 3 bases and J lost 4 bases. CDR1 is MGHDK, CDR2 SYGVNS, per germline. This CDR3 is built from 18 residues. In DNA form, the CDR3 reads TGTGCCAGCAGTGATCGCGGGACTAGCGCAGGTCATCAGTACGAGCAGTACTTC. It translates to CASSDRGTSAGHQYEQYF.

The table lists this clone with a few counts. The rearrangement uses TRBV2 and TRBJ1-2, with D unclear. The CDR3 totals 16 residues. Looked up from germline, CDR1 is SNHLY and CDR2 is FYNNEI. The V gene lost 6 bases and the J gene lost 4 bases, with 21 bases spanning the gap. CDR3 sequence: CASSFTSVVLVYGYTF. CDR3 sequence (DNA): TGTGCCAGCAGCTTTACGTCAGTAGTTTTGGTCTATGGCTACACCTTC. The complete variable domain, with remaining parts taken from reference TRBV2 and TRBJ1-2, reads EPEVTQTPSHQVTQMGQEVILRCVPISNHLYFYWYRQILGQKVEFLVSFYNNEISEKSEIFDDQFSVERPDGSNFTLKIRSTKLEDSAMYFCASSFTSVVLVYGYTFGSGTRLTVV.

The chain couples TRBV19 to TRBJ2-7; maybe TRBD1 (5 bases). The V end was cut by 1 base, the J end by 5 bases, with 15 bases between. Germline-derived CDR1 and CDR2 are LNHDA and SQIVND (reference sequence). This CDR3 is 15 amino acids long. The CDR3 spells CASSIGASRGDEQYF. Here the CDR3 DNA reads TGTGCCAGTAGTATAGGGGCTAGTAGGGGCGACGAGCAGTACTTC. The full variable domain, with the rest looked up from reference TRBV19 and TRBJ2-7, is DGGITQSPKYLFRKEGQNVTLSCEQNLNHDAMYWYRQDPGQGLRLIYYSQIVNDFQKGDIAEGYSVSREKKESFPLTVTSAQKNPTAFYLCASSIGASRGDEQYFGPGTRLTVT.